This T cell receptor beta chain comes out of a study of lymphopenia after photon versus proton radiotherapy. Clones were read by immunoSEQ multiplex PCR, and TCRdb kept only the in-frame ones, dropping some. The sample holds some 17,000 clones, 84% seen once. Trimming cost V 4 bases and J 6 bases, with 11 bases left between them. The CDR3 loop spans 14 amino acids. Per the germline V gene, CDR1 is SGHKS and CDR2 is YYEKEE (reference sequence). Notes on this clone: Its antigen is as yet unknown.

Study findings and constraints: Under photons, naive T cells and diversity fell while effector/memory populations rose. Oligoclonal CD8+ Temra expansion after nadir drove photon patients' diversity drop.

The source is a man in his 70s with pancreatic cancer. The chain combines TRBV5-5 with TRBJ1-6; D is perhaps TRBD1 (6 bases). Sequenced here: peripheral blood, sampled from a patient treated with proton-based radiotherapy. For the CDR3, the DNA is TGTGCCAGCAGCGTAGGACAGCCTAATTCACCCCTCCACTTT. This encodes CASSVGQPNSPLHF.